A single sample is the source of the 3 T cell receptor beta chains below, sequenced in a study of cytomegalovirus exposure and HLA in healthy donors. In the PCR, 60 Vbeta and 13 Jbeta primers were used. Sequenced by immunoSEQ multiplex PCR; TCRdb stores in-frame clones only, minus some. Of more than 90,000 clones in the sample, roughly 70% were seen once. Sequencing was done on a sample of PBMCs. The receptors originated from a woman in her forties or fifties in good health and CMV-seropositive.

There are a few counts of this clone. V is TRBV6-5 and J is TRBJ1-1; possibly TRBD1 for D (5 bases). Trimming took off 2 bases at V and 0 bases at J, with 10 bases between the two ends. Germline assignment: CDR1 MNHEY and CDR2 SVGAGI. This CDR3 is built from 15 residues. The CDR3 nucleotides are TGTGCCAGCAGTTACGGGGCAGGGTTGAACACTGAAGCTTTCTTT. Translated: CASSYGAGLNTEAFF.

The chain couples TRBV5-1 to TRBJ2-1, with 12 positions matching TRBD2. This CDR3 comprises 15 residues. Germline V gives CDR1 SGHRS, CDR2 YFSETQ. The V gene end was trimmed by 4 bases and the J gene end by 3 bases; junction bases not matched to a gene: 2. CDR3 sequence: CASSLLAGGYNEQFF. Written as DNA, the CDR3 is TGCGCCAGCAGCCTACTAGCGGGGGGCTACAATGAGCAGTTCTTC.

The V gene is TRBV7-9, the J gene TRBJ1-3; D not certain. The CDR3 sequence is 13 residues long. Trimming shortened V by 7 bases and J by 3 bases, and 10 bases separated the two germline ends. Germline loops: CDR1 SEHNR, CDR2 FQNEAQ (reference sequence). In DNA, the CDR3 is TGTGCCAGCACCCTCGGTATTGGAAACACCATATATTTT. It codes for CASTLGIGNTIYF.